Sequencing of this T cell receptor beta chain was carried out in a study of blood T cells in healthy people across ages. Across the study: With template switching, about one barcoded beta molecule was captured per two T cells. Study-wide points: Age showed a roughly linear inverse relationship with TCR beta diversity per million T cells.

Germline CDR1 reads MNHNS; CDR2 reads SASEGT. V dropped 6 bases and J dropped 5; count of bases not matched to a gene: 10. The CDR3 is 16 residues long. A word on this clonotype: As yet, its antigen is unknown.

Next came a second PCR, run for roughly 6 to 11 cycles, which used a sample-barcoded 5' primer along with a J-beta primer mix. A single record per CDR3 protein comes from TCRdb applying MiXCR to the 5' RACE reads. The table includes over 450,000 distinct CDR3 sequences, 24% detected once. The same data also went into a second study, on T cells of mothers and their children.

The source of this sequence is a boy between 5 and 17 years old in good health. V and J are TRBV6-1 and TRBJ2-3; 11 nucleotides align to TRBD2. The sample taken for sequencing was blood. The chain's CDR3 is CASSSSRLAGRDTQYF. As DNA, the CDR3 is TGTGCCAGCAGCTCTTCCAGACTAGCGGGGAGAGATACGCAGTATTTT.